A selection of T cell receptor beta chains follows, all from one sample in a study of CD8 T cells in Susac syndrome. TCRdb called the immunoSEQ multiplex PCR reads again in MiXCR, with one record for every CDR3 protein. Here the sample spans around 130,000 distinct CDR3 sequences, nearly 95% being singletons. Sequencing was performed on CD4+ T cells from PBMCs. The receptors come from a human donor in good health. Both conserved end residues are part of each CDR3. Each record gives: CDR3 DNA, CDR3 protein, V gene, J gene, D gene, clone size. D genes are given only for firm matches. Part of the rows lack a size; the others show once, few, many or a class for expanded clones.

TGCGCCAGCAGCTGGGGACTAGCGGGAGCATCCGAGCAGTACTTC	CASSWGLAGASEQYF	TRBV5-1	TRBJ2-7	TRBD2	-
TGTGCCAGTAGTATCGGCAGTCTCTATGGCTACACCTTC	CASSIGSLYGYTF	TRBV19	TRBJ1-2	-	-
TGTGCCAGCATCCCCCGAGGGCCTAGCACAGATACGCAGTATTTT	CASIPRGPSTDTQYF	TRBV7-2	TRBJ2-3	-	-
TGCAGTGCTAGAGGAGAGGGGAACACAGATACGCAGTATTTT	CSARGEGNTDTQYF	TRBV20-1	TRBJ2-3	-	-
TGTGCCAGCTCATCACAGGGGCCTTCCTCCTACGAGCAGTACTTC	CASSSQGPSSYEQYF	TRBV18	TRBJ2-7	TRBD1	once
TGCAGTGCTTTAGCGGGGGGGAGAGAGACCCAGTACTTC	CSALAGGRETQYF	TRBV20-1	TRBJ2-5	TRBD2	-
TGCGCCAGCAGCGCGCCCGGGACAGGGGGCGTTGGCTACACCTTC	CASSAPGTGGVGYTF	TRBV5-1	TRBJ1-2	TRBD1	-
TGCAGTGCCACCAAGATGCACTACGAGCAGTACTTC	CSATKMHYEQYF	TRBV20-1	TRBJ2-7	-	-
TGCAGTGCTAGAGTAACCGGGACGGGCTCAGATACGCAGTATTTT	CSARVTGTGSDTQYF	TRBV20-1	TRBJ2-3	-	-
TGCGCCAGCAGCCAAGAAGGGACTAGCGGATATGAGCAGTTCTTC	CASSQEGTSGYEQFF	TRBV4-1	TRBJ2-1	TRBD2	-
TGCAGCTCAGGACAGGTTAGGGGGGCCAACGTCCTGACTTTC	CSSGQVRGANVLTF	TRBV20-1	TRBJ2-6	TRBD1	-
TGTGCCAGCAGACGACAGGGTCCCACAGATACGCAGTATTTT	CASRRQGPTDTQYF	TRBV7-9	TRBJ2-3	TRBD1	-
TGTGCCAGCAGCTCCCGTCTTGGGGGGACGAACTATGGCTACACCTTC	CASSSRLGGTNYGYTF	TRBV13	TRBJ1-2	-	-